The entry that follows covers one T cell receptor (beta chain) sequence. Which antigen it targets is not known. Base quality data are lacking; no much larger clone is found one base away. V is cut back by 5 bases and J by 2 bases, with 6 bases in the junction unmatched. Taken from the germline V gene (reference sequence), the CDR1 and CDR2 loops are SEHNR and FQNEAQ. The cysteine opens and the phenylalanine closes a CDR3 of 15 amino acids. Only the CDR3 part of the read is kept: 45 bases, read in frame from the first base. This sample was included in a study of T cells after yellow fever vaccination (dated by TCRdb to the late 2010s). In the study overall: Libraries from fractions with low cell numbers were prepared with the SMART-Seq v4 Ultra Low Input RNA kit. To follow T-cell clones before and after both primary and booster YFV17D yellow fever vaccination, bulk TCR alpha and beta repertoires underwent longitudinal sequencing. Blood samples were taken at several timepoints before and after primary and secondary immunization, and bulk PBMC replicates and cell subsets were isolated. Two healthy male donors, one aged 18 to 30 and one aged 30 to 40 years, made up the cohort.

Sequencing used an Illumina NovaSeq 6000. TCR cDNA was synthesized by 5'RACE template switching, which introduced a universal primer site and unique molecular identifiers. cDNA synthesis was primed from both the TCR alpha and TCR beta constant segments. Libraries were amplified in two PCR steps, with sample barcodes and sequencing adapters added in the second step. Sequencing of libraries was performed on Illumina HiSeq 2500 (2x100 bp) or NovaSeq (2x150 bp). Under the source paper's analysis protocol: MIGEC was used to demultiplex reads and collapse the reads into UMI consensus sequences, and MiXCR was used for V(D)J alignment. Using edgeR on replicate PBMC samples, clonotypes were called vaccine-responding if FDR was below 0.01 and the log2 fold change was above 5 up to day 15. CD4 or CD8 identity was assigned to each bulk clonotype according to whether the clonotype was present at higher abundance in the sequenced CD4 repertoire or the sequenced CD8 repertoire. TCRdb reprocessed the public reads (quality trimming at Q25 with fastp, clone calling with MiXCR) and kept in-frame beta chains. Records with the same CDR3 protein are collapsed into one entry carrying the most frequent genes and DNA. The V and J calls follow TCRdb's processing rather than the paper's. In all, the sample holds hundreds of thousands of distinct CDR3 sequences, and 18% of those were seen once. Roughly a sixth of the sample is taken by the ten largest.

This sample's treatment or condition label indicates: live attenuated yellow fever vaccine strain. Two biological replicates of bulk PBMCs were collected at each blood-draw timepoint. PBMCs were isolated from peripheral blood using a standard Ficoll-Paque protocol. RNA was extracted with TriZol from bulk PBMCs, CD4 and CD8 fractions, and dextramer-positive and dextramer-negative fractions. Here is what the overall study found, with its caveats: Computational filtering was needed because FACS-sorted repertoires could contain abundant contaminating clonotypes from the bulk population. Compared with the primary T-cell response, the secondary T-cell response was faster but weaker, reaching its peak on day 5 rather than on day 15. Because the study included only a couple of donors, the extent to which the findings can be generalized is limited. A small share of clonotypes occurred in both CD4 and CD8 compartments, likely arising from convergent recombination. Most clones expanded after primary vaccination (almost 97% of CD4 and over 80% of CD8) were re-detected after the booster, suggesting that broad memory maintenance occurred.

The sample consisted of PBMCs, taken before the yellow fever booster vaccination. The sequence came from a young man who received the YFV17D yellow fever vaccine. This chain is built from TRBV7-9 and TRBJ2-3; 8 junctional bases match TRBD2. The nucleotide sequence reads as follows: TGTGCCAGCAGCCCCACGCGGGGGGCCACAGATACGCAGTATTTT. Translation gives CASSPTRGATDTQYF.